The clone carrying this TCR beta chain was found a few times. The antigen remains undetermined. The data derive from a study of blood T cells in healthy people across ages. Study results and caveats: Strongly correlated with naive T cell percentage was TCR beta diversity. Older individuals had lower TCR beta diversity per million T cells (the decline was roughly linear).

For the second PCR, which ran for 7 to 11 cycles, a sample-barcoded 5' primer and a J-beta primer mix were used. Each CDR3 protein is one row after TCRdb ran MiXCR on the 5' RACE reads. The data show 1.5 million to 2 million distinct CDR3 sequences, about 39% seen once. The receptor was derived from a human donor in good health. The sequenced sample consisted of blood.

The CDR3 DNA follows: TGCGCCAGCAGCCAAGTTGTTTACTCCCTTCCAGATAGTCAGTATTTT. It yields the protein CASSQVVYSLPDSQYF. J is TRBJ2-3 and V is TRBV4-3; D gene ambiguous. The ends were cut back, 1 base at V and 12 bases at J, with 23 bases in the middle. The CDR3 totals 16 residues. From germline, CDR1 is LGHNA and CDR2 YSLEER.